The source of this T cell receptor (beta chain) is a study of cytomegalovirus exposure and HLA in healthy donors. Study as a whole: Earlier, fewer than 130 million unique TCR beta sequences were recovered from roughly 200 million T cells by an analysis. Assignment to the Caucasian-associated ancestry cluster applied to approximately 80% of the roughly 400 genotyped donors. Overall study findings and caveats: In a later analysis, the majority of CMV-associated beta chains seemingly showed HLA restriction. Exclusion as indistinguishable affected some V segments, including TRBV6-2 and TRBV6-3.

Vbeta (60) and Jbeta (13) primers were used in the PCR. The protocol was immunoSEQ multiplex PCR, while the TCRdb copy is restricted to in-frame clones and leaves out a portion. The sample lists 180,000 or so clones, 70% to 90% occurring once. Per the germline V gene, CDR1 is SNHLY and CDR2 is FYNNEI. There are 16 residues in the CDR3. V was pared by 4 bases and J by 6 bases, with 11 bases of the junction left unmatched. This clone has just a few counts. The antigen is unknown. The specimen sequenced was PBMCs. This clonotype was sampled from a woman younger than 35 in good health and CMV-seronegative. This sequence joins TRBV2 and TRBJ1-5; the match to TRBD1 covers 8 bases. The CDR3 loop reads CASSGGDRGRGQPQHF. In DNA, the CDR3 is TGTGCCAGCAGTGGAGGTGACAGGGGAAGGGGTCAGCCCCAGCATTTT.